This T cell receptor beta chain stems from a study of blood T cell repertoires in COVID-19. Profiling relied on immunoSEQ multiplex PCR, and the TCRdb table lists in-frame clones only, not all of them. The data show 80,000 or so clones, with roughly 80% seen just once and less than 40% held by the top ten. In germline, CDR1 is SNHLY, CDR2 FYNNEI. V was clipped by 3 bases and J by 3 bases, with 11 bases between them. The CDR3 consists of 14 residues. This rearrangement joins TRBV2 to TRBJ2-5; no definite D call. The specimen was peripheral blood. The clonotype comes from a woman in her 70s with acute or convalescent COVID-19. The CDR3: CASSEFSREETQYF. The DNA of the CDR3 is TGTGCCAGCAGTGAGTTTAGCAGAGAAGAGACCCAGTACTTC.